This TCR beta chain was obtained from a study of blood T cell repertoires in COVID-19 (dated by TCRdb to the early 2020s). About the study as a whole: The collaborator samples originated in the United States, Italy and Spain and spanned the acute and convalescent phases of COVID-19. The prospective study material was composed of cDNA or gDNA derived from T cells, B-cell-depleted T cells, or PBMCs. The dataset comprised deeply sampled blood TCRbeta repertoires from subjects exposed to, actively infected with, or recovered from COVID-19. A freely available public database, intended as a resource for researchers studying the immune response to SARS-CoV-2, is where the repertoires were released. The samples were drawn from the first 160 participants of the ongoing ImmuneRACE study and from roughly 1,300 subjects provided by 6 global collaborators. Nearly every sample came with metadata listing a de-identified subject ID, COVID-19 status, age in years and sex. Where HLA class I and class II types were available, the types were taken from metadata supplied by the sample provider, not from assay-based typing.

A word on this clone: Its antigen specificity is not known. Base qualities are not recorded, but no much larger clone differs from it by a single base.

Reading the germline V gene (reference sequence) gives CDR1 SGHNT and CDR2 YYREEE. The CDR3 covers 14 residues, taking in both the cysteine and the phenylalanine. CDR3 DNA only is kept here, 42 bases in frame from base 1. Germline trimming amounts to 4 bases on V and 3 bases on J, with 7 as the count of junction bases outside the gene matches. Collaborating institutions collected whole blood in K2EDTA tubes following their own protocols. For TCRbeta analysis, collaborators shipped samples in one of three forms: frozen whole blood, isolated PBMCs, or DNA extracted from either of those sample types. Overall study outcomes, separate from this receptor: The quantity of clinical and demographic metadata differed by source and by participant and was supplied without curation.

TCRbeta CDR3 regions were amplified from genomic DNA by means of the immunoSEQ Assay, a bias-controlled multiplex PCR. From the authors' description of their analysis: The number of nucleated cells in each sample was estimated from the amplification of reference gene primers within the assay. To quantify the absolute abundance of each unique TCRbeta CDR3 rearrangement, sequence reads were collapsed and filtered. Productive Simpson clonality was computed per sample as the square root of Simpson's diversity index over productive rearrangements. What TCRdb holds here is the immuneACCESS table cut down to in-frame rearrangements. Part of the clones is not present; checked against another copy, under half of the missing clones reflect an unresolved V gene, and the others are unexplained. That table furnishes V, J and clone size, whereas the DNA furnished D and trimming. The sample records about 59,000 clones, around 90% of which are singletons. The ten top clones hold more than 15% of the sample.

The V gene is TRBV5-4 and the J gene is TRBJ2-7; TRBD2 matches 7 bases in the middle. Sequenced material: peripheral blood. This receptor was obtained from an elderly man with acute or convalescent COVID-19. The DNA is TGTGCCAGCAGCCTGGGGGGGGGTCTCTACGAGCAGTACTTC. Translated, it reads CASSLGGGLYEQYF.